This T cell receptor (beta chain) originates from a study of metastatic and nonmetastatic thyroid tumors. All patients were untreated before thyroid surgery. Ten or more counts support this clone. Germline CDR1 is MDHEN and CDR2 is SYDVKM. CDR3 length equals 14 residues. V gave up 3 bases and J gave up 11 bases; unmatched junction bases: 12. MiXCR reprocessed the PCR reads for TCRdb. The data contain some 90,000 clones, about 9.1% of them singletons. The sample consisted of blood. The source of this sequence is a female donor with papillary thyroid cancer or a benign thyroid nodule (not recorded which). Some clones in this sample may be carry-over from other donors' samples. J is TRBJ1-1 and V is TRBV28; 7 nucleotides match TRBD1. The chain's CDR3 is CASSFVSRQGTAFF. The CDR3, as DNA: TGTGCCAGCAGTTTCGTATCCAGACAGGGTACGGCTTTCTTT.